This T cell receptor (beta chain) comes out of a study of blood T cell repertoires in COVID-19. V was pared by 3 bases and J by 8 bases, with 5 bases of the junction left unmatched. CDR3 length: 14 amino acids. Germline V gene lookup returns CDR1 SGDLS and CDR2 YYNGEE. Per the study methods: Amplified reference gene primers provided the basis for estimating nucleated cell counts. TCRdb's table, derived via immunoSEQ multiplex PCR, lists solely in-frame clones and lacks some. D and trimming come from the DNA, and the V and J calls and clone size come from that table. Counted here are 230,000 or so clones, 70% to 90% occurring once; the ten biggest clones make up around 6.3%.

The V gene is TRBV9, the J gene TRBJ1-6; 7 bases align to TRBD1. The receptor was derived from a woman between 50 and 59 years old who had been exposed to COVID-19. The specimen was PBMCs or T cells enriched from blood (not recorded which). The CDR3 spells CASSGGQGDSPLHF. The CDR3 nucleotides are TGTGCCAGCAGCGGGGGGCAGGGGGATTCACCCCTCCACTTT.